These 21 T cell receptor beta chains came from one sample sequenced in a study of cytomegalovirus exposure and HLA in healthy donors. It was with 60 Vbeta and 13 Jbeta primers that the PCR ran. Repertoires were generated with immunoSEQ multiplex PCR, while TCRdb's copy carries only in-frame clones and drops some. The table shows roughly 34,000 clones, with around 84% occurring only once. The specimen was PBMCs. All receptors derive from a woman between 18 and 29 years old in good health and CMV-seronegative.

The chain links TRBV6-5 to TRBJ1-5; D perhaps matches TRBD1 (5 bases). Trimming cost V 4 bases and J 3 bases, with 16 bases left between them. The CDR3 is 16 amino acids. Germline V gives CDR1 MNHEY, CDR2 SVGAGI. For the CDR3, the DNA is TGTGCCAGCAGTTTCGACGCCTCAGGGCTCAATCAGCCCCAGCATTTT. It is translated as CASSFDASGLNQPQHF.

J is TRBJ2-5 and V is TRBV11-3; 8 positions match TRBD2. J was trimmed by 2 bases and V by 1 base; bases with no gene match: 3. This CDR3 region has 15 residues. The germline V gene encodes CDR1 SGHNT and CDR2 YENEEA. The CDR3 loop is CASSLGGGQQETQYF. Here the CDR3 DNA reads TGTGCCAGCAGCTTAGGCGGGGGGCAGCAAGAGACCCAGTACTTC.

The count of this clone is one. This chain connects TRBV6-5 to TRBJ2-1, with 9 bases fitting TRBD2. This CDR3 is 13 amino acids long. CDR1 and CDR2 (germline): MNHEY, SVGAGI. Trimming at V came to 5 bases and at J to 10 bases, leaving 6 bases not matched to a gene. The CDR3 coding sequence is TGTGCCAGCAGTCCGGGACTAGCATACGAGCAGTTCTTC. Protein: CASSPGLAYEQFF.

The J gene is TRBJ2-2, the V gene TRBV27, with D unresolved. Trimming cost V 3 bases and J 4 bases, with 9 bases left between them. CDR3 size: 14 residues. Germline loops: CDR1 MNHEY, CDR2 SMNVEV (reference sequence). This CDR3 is CASSFTRFTGELFF. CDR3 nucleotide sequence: TGTGCCAGCAGTTTTACTCGTTTCACCGGGGAGCTGTTTTTT.

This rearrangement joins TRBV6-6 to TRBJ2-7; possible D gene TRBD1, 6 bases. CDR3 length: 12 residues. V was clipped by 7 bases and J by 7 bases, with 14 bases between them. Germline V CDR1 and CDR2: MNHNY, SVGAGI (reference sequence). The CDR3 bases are TGTGCCAGCACCACAGGGATGGAGGAGCAGTACTTC. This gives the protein CASTTGMEEQYF.

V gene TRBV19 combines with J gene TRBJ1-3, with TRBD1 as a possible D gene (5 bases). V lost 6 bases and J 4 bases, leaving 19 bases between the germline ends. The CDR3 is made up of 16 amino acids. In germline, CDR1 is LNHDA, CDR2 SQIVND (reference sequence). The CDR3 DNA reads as TGTGCCAGTAGCTGGAGACAGACAGAGAGGGGAAACACCATATATTTT. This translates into CASSWRQTERGNTIYF.

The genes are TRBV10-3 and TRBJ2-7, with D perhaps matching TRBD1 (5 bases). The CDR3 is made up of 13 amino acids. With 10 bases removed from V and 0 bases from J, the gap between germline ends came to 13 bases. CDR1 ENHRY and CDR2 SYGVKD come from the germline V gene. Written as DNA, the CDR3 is TGTGCCACTTCCGACAGCAGCTCCTACGAGCAGTACTTC. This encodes CATSDSSSYEQYF.

The CDR3 sequence is CASSWAGRNTEAFF. The CDR3 DNA follows: TGTGCCAGTAGTTGGGCAGGTCGGAACACTGAAGCTTTCTTT. The rearrangement uses TRBV19 and TRBJ1-1, with D unresolved. Trimming stripped 5 bases from V and 1 base from J, with 11 bases between. Germline V gives CDR1 LNHDA, CDR2 SQIVND (reference sequence). The CDR3 is 14 amino acids.

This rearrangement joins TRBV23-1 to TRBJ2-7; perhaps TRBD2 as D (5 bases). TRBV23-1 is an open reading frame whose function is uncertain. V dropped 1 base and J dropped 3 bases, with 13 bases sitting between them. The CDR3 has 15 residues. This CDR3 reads CASSQFGTGGYEQYF. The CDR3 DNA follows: TGCGCCAGCAGTCAATTTGGCACTGGAGGCTACGAGCAGTACTTC.

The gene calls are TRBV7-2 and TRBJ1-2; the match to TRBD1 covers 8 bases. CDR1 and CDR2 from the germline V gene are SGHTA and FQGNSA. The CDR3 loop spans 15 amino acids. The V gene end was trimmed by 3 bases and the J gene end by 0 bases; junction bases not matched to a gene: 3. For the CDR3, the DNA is TGTGCCAGCAGCTTCACAGGGGGAGCTAACTATGGCTACACCTTC. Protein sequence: CASSFTGGANYGYTF. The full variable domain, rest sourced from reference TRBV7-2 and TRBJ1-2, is GAGVSQSPSNKVTEKGKDVELRCDPISGHTALYWYRQSLGQGLEFLIYFQGNSAPDKSGLPSDRFSAERTGGSVSTLTIQRTQQEDSAVYLCASSFTGGANYGYTFGSGTRLTVV.

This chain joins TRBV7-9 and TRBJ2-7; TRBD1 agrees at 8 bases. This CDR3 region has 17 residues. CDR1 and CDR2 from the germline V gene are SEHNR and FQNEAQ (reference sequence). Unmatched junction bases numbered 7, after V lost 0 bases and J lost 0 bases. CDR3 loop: CASSLATRTGSSYEQYF. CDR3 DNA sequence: TGTGCCAGCAGCTTAGCCACCCGGACAGGGTCCTCCTACGAGCAGTACTTC. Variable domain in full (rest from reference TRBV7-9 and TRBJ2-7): DTGVSQNPRHKITKRGQNVTFRCDPISEHNRLYWYRQTLGQGPEFLTYFQNEAQLEKSRLLSDRFSAERPKGSFSTLEIQRTEQGDSAMYLCASSLATRTGSSYEQYFGPGTRLTVT.

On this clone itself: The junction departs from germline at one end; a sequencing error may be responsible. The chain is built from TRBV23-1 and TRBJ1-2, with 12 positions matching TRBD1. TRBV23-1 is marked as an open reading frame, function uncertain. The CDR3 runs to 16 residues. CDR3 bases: TGCGCCAGCAGTCAATTCGGGGGACAGGGGGCAAATGGCTACCCCTTC. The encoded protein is CASSQFGGQGANGYPF.

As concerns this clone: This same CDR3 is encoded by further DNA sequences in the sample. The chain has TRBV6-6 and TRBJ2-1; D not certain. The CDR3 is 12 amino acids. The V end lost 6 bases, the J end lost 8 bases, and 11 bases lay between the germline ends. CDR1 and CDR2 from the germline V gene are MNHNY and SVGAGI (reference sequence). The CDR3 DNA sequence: TGTGCCAGCAGCCCCACTTACTATGAGCAGTTCTTC. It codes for CASSPTYYEQFF.

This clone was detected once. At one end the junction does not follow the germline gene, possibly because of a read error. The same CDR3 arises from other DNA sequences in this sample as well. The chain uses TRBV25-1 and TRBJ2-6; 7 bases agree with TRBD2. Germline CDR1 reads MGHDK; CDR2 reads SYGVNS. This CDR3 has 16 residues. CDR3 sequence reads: CASSESERDGANVLTF. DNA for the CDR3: TGTGCCAGCAGTGAATCTGAGCGGGATGGGGCCAACGTCCTGACCTTC.

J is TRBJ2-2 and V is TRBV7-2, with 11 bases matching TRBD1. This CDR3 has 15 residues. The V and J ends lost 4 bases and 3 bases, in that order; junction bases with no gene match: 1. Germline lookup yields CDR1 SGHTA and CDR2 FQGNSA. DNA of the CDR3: TGTGCCAGCAGCTCGGGACAGGGGGACACCGGGGAGCTGTTTTTT. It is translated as CASSSGQGDTGELFF. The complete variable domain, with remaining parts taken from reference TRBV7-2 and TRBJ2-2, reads GAGVSQSPSNKVTEKGKDVELRCDPISGHTALYWYRQSLGQGLEFLIYFQGNSAPDKSGLPSDRFSAERTGGSVSTLTIQRTQQEDSAVYLCASSSGQGDTGELFFGEGSRLTVL.

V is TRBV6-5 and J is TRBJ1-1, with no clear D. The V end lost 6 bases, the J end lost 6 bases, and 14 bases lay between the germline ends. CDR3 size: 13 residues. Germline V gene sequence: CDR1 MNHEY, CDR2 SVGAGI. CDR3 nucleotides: TGTGCCAGCAGGGCGGTCCAGAATGCTGAAGCTTTCTTT. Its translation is CASRAVQNAEAFF.

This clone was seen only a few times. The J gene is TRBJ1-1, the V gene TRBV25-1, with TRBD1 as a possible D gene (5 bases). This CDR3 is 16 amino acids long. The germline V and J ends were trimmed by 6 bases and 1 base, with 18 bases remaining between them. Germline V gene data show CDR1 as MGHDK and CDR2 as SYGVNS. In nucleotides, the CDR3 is TGTGCCAGCAGCCCAGTCGGGGGAAAGGGGAACACTGAAGCTTTCTTT. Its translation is CASSPVGGKGNTEAFF. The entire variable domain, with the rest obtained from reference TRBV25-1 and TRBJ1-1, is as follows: EADIYQTPRYLVIGTGKKITLECSQTMGHDKMYWYQQDPGMELHLIHYSYGVNSTEKGDLSSESTVSRIRTEHFPLTLESARPSHTSQYLCASSPVGGKGNTEAFFGQGTRLTVV.

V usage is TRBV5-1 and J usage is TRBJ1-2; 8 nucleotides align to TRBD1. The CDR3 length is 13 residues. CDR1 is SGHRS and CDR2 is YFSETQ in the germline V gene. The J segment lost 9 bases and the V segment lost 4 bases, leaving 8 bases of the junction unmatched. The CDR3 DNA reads TGCGCCAGCAGCCCGGGACAGGAAGGGCGCTACACCTTC. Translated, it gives CASSPGQEGRYTF.

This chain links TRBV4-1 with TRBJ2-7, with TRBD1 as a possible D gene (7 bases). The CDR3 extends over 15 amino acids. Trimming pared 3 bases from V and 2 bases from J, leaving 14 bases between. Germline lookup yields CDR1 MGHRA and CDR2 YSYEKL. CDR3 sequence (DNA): TGCGCCAGCAGCCAGCTGGCAGGGGGGCCCTACGAGCAGTACTTC. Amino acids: CASSQLAGGPYEQYF.

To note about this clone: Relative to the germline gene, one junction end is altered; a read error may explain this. CDR3 nucleotides: TGTTCCAGCAGCTTAAAACTGGGCGATATTGGCTACACCTTC. It codes for CSSSLKLGDIGYTF. The genes are TRBV7-9 and TRBJ1-2; no clear D gene. The length of the CDR3 is 14 residues. CDR1 and CDR2 from the germline V gene are SEHNR and FQNEAQ (reference sequence).

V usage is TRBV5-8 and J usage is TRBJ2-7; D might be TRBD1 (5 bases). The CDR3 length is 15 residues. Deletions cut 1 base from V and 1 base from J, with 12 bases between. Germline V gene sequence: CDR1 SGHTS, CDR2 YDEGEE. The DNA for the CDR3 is TGTGCCAGCAGCTTGTTGGGGCAGGGTTCCTACGAGCAGTACTTC. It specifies CASSLLGQGSYEQYF.